The 10 T cell receptor beta chains given below trace back to one sample, sequenced in a study of blood T cell repertoires in COVID-19. Measured with immunoSEQ multiplex PCR; TCRdb has only the in-frame clones, and not every one. The table has under 200,000 clones, about four fifths seen once; the top ten hold approximately 2%. Sequences were obtained from peripheral blood. Receptor source: a woman at least 80 years old with acute or convalescent COVID-19.

This chain links TRBV5-1 with TRBJ1-2, with 8 nucleotides matching TRBD1. CDR1 is SGHRS and CDR2 is YFSETQ in the germline V gene. The CDR3 is 15 amino acids. V shed 4 bases, J shed 4 bases, and the junction held 9 bases outside the gene matches. The CDR3 reads CASSVSPGTGYGYTF. As DNA, the CDR3 is TGCGCCAGCAGCGTATCCCCTGGGACAGGCTATGGCTACACCTTC.

V gene TRBV3-1 (or the pseudogene TRBV3-2) combines with J gene TRBJ2-2, with 11 bases lining up with TRBD1. With 2 bases clipped from V and 6 bases from J, the junction kept 5 bases outside the gene matches. Germline CDR1 and CDR2: LGHDT and YNNKEL (reference sequence). CDR3 length equals 16 residues. CDR3 protein: CASSQLPGQGAGELFF. CDR3 nucleotides: TGTGCCAGCAGCCAACTACCGGGACAGGGGGCCGGGGAGCTGTTTTTT.

The chain is built from TRBV2 and TRBJ2-5; 7 bases are shared with TRBD1. Germline trimming cut 6 bases from V and 4 bases from J; bases unmatched to any gene: 5. CDR1 and CDR2 from the germline V gene are SNHLY and FYNNEI. This CDR3 comprises 13 residues. CDR3 coding DNA: TGTGCCAGCAGACCGACAGGGCGAGAGACCCAGTACTTC. This codes for CASRPTGRETQYF.

This chain uses TRBV10-3 with TRBJ1-2, with D maybe TRBD1 (5 bases). Germline assignment: CDR1 ENHRY and CDR2 SYGVKD. Trimming removed 6 bases at V and 3 bases at J, with 26 bases between. CDR3 length equals 18 residues. In DNA, the CDR3 is TGTGCCATCAGCCGAACCGCTGGGGAGGGAGGGGCGGACTATGGCTACACCTTC. Its translation: CAISRTAGEGGADYGYTF.

The CDR3, as DNA: TGTGCCAGCAGTTCTCCCCTCTCCAGCGGGGGGATGTACCAAGAGACCCAGTACTTC. This translates into CASSSPLSSGGMYQETQYF. V and J are TRBV27 and TRBJ2-5; 9 bases align to TRBD2. Germline loops: CDR1 MNHEY, CDR2 SMNVEV (reference sequence). Germline trimming cut 4 bases from V and 0 bases from J; bases unmatched to any gene: 15. The CDR3 is made up of 19 amino acids.

The chain links TRBV2 to TRBJ1-2; TRBD1 aligns across 7 bases. This CDR3 is built from 13 residues. V gave up 6 bases and J gave up 6 bases; unmatched junction bases: 7. Germline V gives CDR1 SNHLY, CDR2 FYNNEI. The CDR3 spells CASRMTGWDGYTF. The DNA for the CDR3 is TGTGCCAGCAGGATGACAGGGTGGGATGGCTACACCTTC.

This chain connects TRBV11-2 to TRBJ1-2; D unresolved. Trimming cost V 1 base and J 7 bases, with 10 bases left between them. CDR1 SGHAT and CDR2 FQNNGV come from the germline V gene. The CDR3 loop spans 13 amino acids. For the CDR3, the DNA is TGTGCCAGCAGCTTAGTGGTTTCGGGTGGCTACACCTTC. Residues: CASSLVVSGGYTF.

The gene calls are TRBV18 and TRBJ1-5, with TRBD1 as a possible D gene (5 bases). V was shortened by 2 bases and J by 5 bases, with 7 bases between the two germline ends. Germline CDR1 is KGHSH and CDR2 is LQKENI. This CDR3 comprises 13 residues. CDR3 protein: CASSPGADQPQHF. The CDR3 DNA reads TGTGCCAGCTCACCAGGGGCGGATCAGCCCCAGCATTTT.

This chain connects TRBV9 to TRBJ2-3, with D perhaps matching TRBD1 (7 bases). The CDR3 runs 14 residues. Germline V gives CDR1 SGDLS, CDR2 YYNGEE. The ends were cut back, 4 bases at V and 6 bases at J, with 15 bases in the middle. CDR3 protein: CASSPRQGLDTQYF. In DNA form, the CDR3 reads TGTGCCAGCAGCCCCCGACAGGGACTTGATACGCAGTATTTT.

The rearrangement links TRBV27 to TRBJ1-1; 8 nucleotides align to TRBD1. The CDR3 runs to 15 residues. J lost 3 bases, V lost 9 bases, and 12 bases had no gene match. Looked up from germline, CDR1 is MNHEY and CDR2 is SMNVEV (reference sequence). CDR3 loop: CASNRQGMVDTEAFF. In DNA, the CDR3 is TGTGCCAGTAATAGACAGGGGATGGTGGACACTGAAGCTTTCTTT.